The entry that follows covers one T cell receptor (beta chain) sequence. Its antigen is still unknown. Within one base of it there is no much larger clone, and no base qualities were kept. This sample is drawn from a study of tumor-infiltrating lymphocytes in primary liver carcinoma (dated 2017 in TCRdb). With respect to the entire study: Of the five patients, three men and two women aged 30 to 69 years, four had hepatocellular carcinoma and one had combined HCC and intrahepatic cholangiocarcinoma. The five patients had tumors staged T1-T3 N0M0, with maximum diameters ranging from roughly 4.2 to 10 cm. Each sample produced about 3.5 to 8 million productive TCRbeta reads, and read depth showed no significant difference between tissue types. The study combined TCRbeta repertoire sequencing, expression microarrays and whole-exome sequencing across five regions of each liver tumor, with adjacent normal tissue and blood. A total of 35 or so specimens from 5 patients underwent TCRbeta repertoire sequencing, comprising some 25 tumor regions, 5 adjacent noncancerous liver tissues and 5 peripheral blood samples. Technical replicate repertoires showed high reproducibility, with mean shared-clone rates about 0.91 and correlation coefficients above 0.95.

Broad study findings and their caveats: Only the TCR beta chain was sequenced, which likely underestimates true repertoire diversity because unpaired alpha chains were not captured. With just a few patients in the study, the authors point out that the findings should be validated in a larger study. The top 250 clones made up a significantly larger repertoire fraction in tumors than in blood (p = 0.039). Since the samples were bulk and unsorted, there was no way to compare CD4+ and CD8+ T cell repertoires. Repertoire overlap was higher between tumor regions (mean roughly 35%) than tumor-adjacent (approximately 17%) or tumor-blood (about 15%) pairs, consistent with antigen-driven expansion.

Without any cell sorting, total RNA and DNA were co-extracted from roughly 20-30 mg of bulk tissue using the AllPrep DNA/RNA mini kit. Between late 2015 and March 2016, a few patients in China with histopathologically diagnosed primary liver carcinoma had surgical resection. Patients had chronic HBV infection and were treatment-naive at sampling. Fresh tumor and adjacent tissue pieces were bisected; one half was stored in RNAlater at -80°C, the other sent for histology. Starting from roughly 540 ng total RNA, TCRbeta-specific cDNA was produced by reverse transcription with a constant-region primer and ProtoScript II reverse transcriptase. Construction of the TCRbeta libraries relied on three nested rounds of multiplex PCR, following a slightly modified ARM-PCR procedure. The first two PCR rounds used multiplex TRBV1-TRBV30 forward primers with a Cbeta reverse primer, each for about 10 cycles. Sample barcodes and Illumina adapters were added in a final 25-cycle PCR with Deep VentR polymerase. Before sequencing, amplicons between 200 and 500 bp were purified from gel using a QIAquick gel extraction kit. An Illumina HiSeq 2500 was used to sequence the TCRbeta amplicons with 250-bp paired-end reads. In the authors' own workflow: Trimmomatic v0.33 was used to quality-trim the reads, and FLASH v1.2.11 was used to merge paired reads so that full CDR3 sequences could be recovered. V, D and J germline segments were assigned to the rearranged TCRbeta sequences using MiGEC v1.2.1b. Clonotype statistics, along with Shannon-Wiener diversity indices, were calculated using VDJtools v1.0.0. To cut down on sampling bias, every analysis after diversity analysis relied on just the 250 most abundant clonotypes from each sample. Clones were called with MiXCR by TCRdb after fastp trimmed the public reads at Q25, and only in-frame beta chains were retained. When rows share a CDR3 protein, they turn into one entry using the most common DNA and genes. These V and J calls rely on TCRdb rather than the paper's analysis. The sample table records more than 100,000 distinct CDR3 sequences; around two thirds of these occur just once. The top ten clones comprise 8.1% of the sample.

The cysteine opens and the phenylalanine closes a CDR3 of 14 amino acids. The CDR3 DNA has 42 bases and is translated from base 1. Cut back by 4 bases and 4 bases, the V and J ends lie 13 bases apart. The sample comprised tumor-adjacent normal liver tissue. The TCR was taken from a woman aged 55-69 years with primary liver carcinoma and hepatitis B virus infection. The sequence links TRBV12-3 or TRBV12-4 to TRBJ1-1; the D gene assignment is ambiguous. This receptor has the CDR3 CASSSIRSSTEAFF. The sequenced DNA: TGTGCCAGCAGTTCAATACGGTCGAGCACTGAAGCTTTCTTT.